This T cell receptor (beta chain) originates from a study of regulatory T cells in long-lasting Graves disease. Overall study: Less than 3 months of antithyroid drugs had been taken by newly diagnosed Graves' patients. Regarding the study as a whole: Having only a small sample size may have limited accuracy.

Time point noted: newly diagnosed GD, antithyroid drugs for less than 3 months. The TCR library was prepared using RNA isolated from PBMCs. Investigators prepared the TCR beta libraries by applying iRepertoire HTBI primers and Arm-PCR of CDR3 regions. TCRdb passed the multiplex PCR reads through MiXCR, listing each CDR3 protein once. The table records 400,000 to 500,000 distinct CDR3 sequences, more than 12% of them present only once. A note on this clonotype: Its antigen is not identified.

CDR1 and CDR2 (germline): SGHTA, FQGNSA. This CDR3 is built from 14 residues. The ends lost 6 bases at V and 5 bases at J; junction bases unmatched: 5. This sample was shared with a second study, whose subject was T cells in Graves' hyperthyroidism and ophthalmopathy. That work states: Hyperthyroidism of Graves' type that showed no ophthalmopathy progression within 18 months was stable. Uncontrolled infection, other autoimmune disease, pregnancy or lactation excluded patients.

The sequence came from a woman aged 30 to 39 with Graves disease. Here the sequenced sample was peripheral blood mononuclear cells (PBMCs), taken at new diagnosis, from a patient treated with antithyroid drugs. V usage is TRBV7-2 and J usage is TRBJ2-2; TRBD2 aligns across 8 bases. DNA for the CDR3: TGTGCCAGCAGGGGCGGGAGGTGGACCGGGGAGCTGTTTTTT. The encoded protein is CASRGGRWTGELFF.